These 12 T cell receptor beta chains came from one sample sequenced in a study of cytotoxic CD8 clonotypes in ibrutinib-treated CLL. Libraries were prepared by immunoSEQ multiplex PCR; TCRdb keeps only in-frame clonotypes and omits some of them. The table has over 130,000 clones, more than 75% seen once; the top ten hold less than 9%. The sample consisted of PBMCs, taken after 36 months of ibrutinib treatment. Receptor source: a human donor with chronic lymphocytic leukemia.

The chain couples TRBV5-1 to TRBJ2-2; D might be TRBD1 or TRBD2, each matching 5 bases. CDR1 is SGHRS, CDR2 YFSETQ, per germline. The CDR3 runs to 15 residues. Trimming stripped 6 bases from V and 3 bases from J, with 15 bases between. CDR3 bases: TGCGCCAGCAAACGGGGCGCGGTGGACACCGGGGAGCTGTTTTTT. Its translation is CASKRGAVDTGELFF.

The rearrangement joins TRBV4-2 to TRBJ2-3; D is unclear. Germline V gene sequence: CDR1 LGHNA, CDR2 YNFKEQ. V was shortened by 4 bases and J by 2 bases, with 13 bases between the two germline ends. The CDR3 is 15 amino acids. DNA for the CDR3: TGTGCCAGCAGCCGAGAGTTTACAGTCACAGATACGCAGTATTTT. It yields the protein CASSREFTVTDTQYF.

CDR3 DNA sequence: TGTGCCAGCAGTGAGGCGGGGTGGTACGAGCAGTACTTC. As protein: CASSEAGWYEQYF. V usage is TRBV2 and J usage is TRBJ2-7; possibly TRBD2 for D (6 bases). This CDR3 is 13 amino acids long. V dropped 3 bases and J dropped 4 bases, with 10 bases sitting between them. CDR1 is SNHLY, CDR2 FYNNEI, per germline.

The chain has TRBV5-1 and TRBJ2-7; perhaps D is TRBD1 or TRBD2 (5 bases each). Trimming took off 4 bases at V and 5 bases at J, with 16 bases between the two ends. The length of the CDR3 is 14 residues. Germline-derived CDR1 and CDR2 are SGHRS and YFSETQ. The CDR3 here is CASSQSDTRDEQYF. In DNA form, the CDR3 reads TGCGCCAGCAGCCAGTCGGACACGAGGGACGAGCAGTACTTC.

The chain recombines TRBV9 with TRBJ2-1; D ambiguous. CDR3 size: 11 residues. Germline lookup yields CDR1 SGDLS and CDR2 YYNGEE. Trimming stripped 7 bases from V and 8 bases from J, with 10 bases between. The chain's CDR3 is CASATGDEQFF. The CDR3 bases are TGTGCCAGCGCGACCGGCGATGAGCAGTTCTTC.

This sequence joins TRBV6-6 and TRBJ1-6; D may be TRBD1 (6 bases). Germline V gene data show CDR1 as MNHNY and CDR2 as SVGAGI (reference sequence). V lost 7 bases, J lost 10 bases, and 17 bases lay in between. This CDR3 is 14 amino acids long. The CDR3 loop reads CASISRGIGSPLHF. CDR3 sequence (DNA): TGTGCCAGCATATCGAGGGGGATTGGGTCACCCCTCCACTTT.

This clone was seen a few times. The chain employs TRBV7-9 and TRBJ1-5; D might be TRBD1 (5 bases). Trimming left V 5 bases short and J 3 bases short, with 17 bases between. The CDR3 spans 16 residues. Germline V CDR1 and CDR2: SEHNR, FQNEAQ (reference sequence). The CDR3 spells CASSPWGGSDNQPQHF. The CDR3 DNA sequence: TGTGCCAGCAGCCCCTGGGGCGGGAGTGACAATCAGCCCCAGCATTTT.

The chain is built from TRBV6-5 and TRBJ1-2; D unclear. V lost 0 bases to trimming and J lost 8 bases, with 13 bases between them. Germline V gene lookup returns CDR1 MNHEY and CDR2 SVGAGI. The CDR3 is 14 residues long. The CDR3 protein is CASSYSARPGGYTF. DNA for the CDR3: TGTGCCAGCAGTTACTCGGCCAGGCCAGGAGGCTACACCTTC.

In this sample, this clone turned up once. In the same sample, other DNA sequences code for this CDR3. The rearrangement links TRBV6-5 to TRBJ2-7, with 8 positions matching TRBD1. The CDR3 loop spans 14 amino acids. The V segment lost 0 bases and the J segment 3 bases; nucleotides outside the gene matches: 1. Germline CDR1 MNHEY, CDR2 SVGAGI. The CDR3: CASSYSGQGYEQYF. CDR3 DNA: TGTGCCAGCAGTTACTCCGGACAGGGCTACGAGCAGTACTTC.

The genes are TRBV18 and TRBJ1-1; no clear D. Germline loops: CDR1 KGHSH, CDR2 LQKENI. CDR3 length equals 10 residues. V was pared by 6 bases and J by 11 bases, with 10 bases between. In nucleotides, the CDR3 is TGTGCCAGCTCGCCCACTCGGGCTTTCTTT. Translating it yields CASSPTRAFF.

The chain joins TRBV10-3 to TRBJ2-7, with D perhaps matching TRBD1 or TRBD2 (5 bases each). Trimming took off 4 bases at V and 4 bases at J, with 20 bases between the two ends. Germline CDR1 reads ENHRY; CDR2 reads SYGVKD. This CDR3 contains 16 residues. The DNA of the CDR3 is TGTGCCATCAGTGCAGGCTCGGGGCAGGGTCGATACGAGCAGTACTTC. Translated, it gives CAISAGSGQGRYEQYF.

V usage is TRBV30 and J usage is TRBJ2-7; the match to TRBD2 covers 13 bases. The CDR3 runs to 14 residues. Germline V gene lookup returns CDR1 GTSNPN and CDR2 SVGIG (reference sequence). The V segment lost 5 bases and the J segment 4 bases; nucleotides outside the gene matches: 5. The CDR3 is CAWDGTSGTYEQYF. CDR3 nucleotide sequence: TGTGCCTGGGACGGGACTAGCGGGACATACGAGCAGTACTTC.